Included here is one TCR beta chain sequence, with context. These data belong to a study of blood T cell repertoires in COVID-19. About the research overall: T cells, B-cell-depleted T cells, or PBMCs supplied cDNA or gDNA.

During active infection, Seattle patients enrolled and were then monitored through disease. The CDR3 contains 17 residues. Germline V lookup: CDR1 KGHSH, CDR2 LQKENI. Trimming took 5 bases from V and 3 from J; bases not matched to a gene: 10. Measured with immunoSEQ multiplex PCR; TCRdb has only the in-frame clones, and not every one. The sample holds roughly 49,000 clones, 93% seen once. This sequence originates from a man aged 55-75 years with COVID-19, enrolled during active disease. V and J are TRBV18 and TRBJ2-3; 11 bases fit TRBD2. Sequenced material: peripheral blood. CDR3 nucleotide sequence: TGTGCCAGCTCATCACGTAGCGGGGGGGCGCTTACAGATACGCAGTATTTT. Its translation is CASSSRSGGALTDTQYF. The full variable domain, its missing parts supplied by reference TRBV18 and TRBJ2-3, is NAGVMQNPRHLVRRRGQEARLRCSPMKGHSHVYWYRQLPEEGLKFMVYLQKENIIDESGMPKERFSAEFPKEGPSILRIQQVVRGDSAAYFCASSSRSGGALTDTQYFGPGTRLTVL.